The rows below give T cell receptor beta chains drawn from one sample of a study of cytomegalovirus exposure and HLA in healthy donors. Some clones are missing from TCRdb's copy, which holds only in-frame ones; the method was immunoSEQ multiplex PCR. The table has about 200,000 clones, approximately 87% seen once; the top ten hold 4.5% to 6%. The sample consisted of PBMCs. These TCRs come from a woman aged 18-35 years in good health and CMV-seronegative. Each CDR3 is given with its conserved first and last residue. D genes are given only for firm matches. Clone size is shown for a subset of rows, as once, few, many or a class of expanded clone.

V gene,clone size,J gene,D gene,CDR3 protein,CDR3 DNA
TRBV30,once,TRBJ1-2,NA,CALLGSLSYTF,TGTGCCTTGCTTGGGTCTCTCAGCTACACCTTC
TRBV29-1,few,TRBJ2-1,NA,CSVEEAFSSASEQFF,TGCAGCGTTGAAGAGGCCTTCTCCAGTGCCTCTGAGCAGTTCTTC
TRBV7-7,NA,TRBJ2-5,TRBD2,CASSSLRGGQETQYF,TGTGCTAGCAGCTCGCTGCGGGGGGGTCAAGAGACCCAGTACTTC
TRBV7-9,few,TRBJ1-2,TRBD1,CASSTTTGAERYTF,TGTGCCAGCAGCACTACCACAGGGGCCGAGCGCTACACCTTC
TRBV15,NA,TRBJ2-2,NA,CATSRRLENTGELFF,TGTGCCACCAGCAGGAGACTAGAGAACACCGGGGAGCTGTTTTTT
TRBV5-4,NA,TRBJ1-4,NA,CASSPSASEKLFF,TGTGCCAGCAGCCCCTCTGCATCAGAAAAACTGTTTTTT
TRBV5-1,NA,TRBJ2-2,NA,CASSNRGGNTGELFF,TGCGCCAGCAGCAACAGGGGAGGGAACACCGGGGAGCTGTTTTTT
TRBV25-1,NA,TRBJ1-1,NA,CASSDEGNTEAFF,TGTGCCAGCAGTGACGAGGGGAACACTGAAGCTTTCTTT
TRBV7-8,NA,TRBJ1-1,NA,CASSDAGLNTEAFF,TGTGCCAGCAGCGACGCGGGGCTGAACACTGAAGCTTTCTTT
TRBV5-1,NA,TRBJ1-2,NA,CASSFRSTGGYTF,TGCGCCAGCAGCTTTCGATCGACAGGTGGCTACACCTTC
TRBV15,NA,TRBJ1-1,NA,CATSNQMNTEAFF,TGTGCCACCAGTAACCAGATGAACACTGAAGCTTTCTTT
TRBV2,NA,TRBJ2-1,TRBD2,CASKKTSGVDNEQFF,TGTGCCAGCAAAAAGACTAGCGGGGTAGACAATGAGCAGTTCTTC
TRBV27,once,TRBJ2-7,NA,CASSSAGTFNEQYF,TGTGCCAGCAGCTCGGCCGGGACATTCAACGAGCAGTACTTC
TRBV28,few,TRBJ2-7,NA,CASNVRDEQYF,TGTGCCAGCAACGTCAGGGACGAGCAGTACTTC
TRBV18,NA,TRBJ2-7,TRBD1,CASSPRQGREQYF,TGTGCCAGCTCACCGCGACAGGGCCGCGAGCAGTACTTC
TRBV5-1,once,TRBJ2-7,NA,CASSAPDGSYEQYF,TGCGCCAGCAGCGCTCCGGACGGGTCCTACGAGCAGTACTTC
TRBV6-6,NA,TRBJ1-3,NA,CASWRSGNTIYF,TGTGCCAGCTGGAGGTCTGGAAACACCATATATTTT
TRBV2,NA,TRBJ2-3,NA,CASGRDMDTQYF,TGTGCCAGCGGCAGGGACATGGATACGCAGTATTTT
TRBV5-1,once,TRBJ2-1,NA,CASSYGLQDNEQFF,TGCGCCAGCAGCTACGGTCTGCAGGACAATGAGCAGTTCTTC
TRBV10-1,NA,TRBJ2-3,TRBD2,CASSDGGSGRHTQYF,TGCGCCAGCAGTGATGGTGGTAGCGGGAGACACACGCAGTATTTT
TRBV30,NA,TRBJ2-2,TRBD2,CAWMRGIDTGELFF,TGTGCCTGGATGCGGGGGATCGACACCGGGGAGCTGTTTTTT
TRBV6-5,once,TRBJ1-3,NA,CASRRQPSGNTIYF,TGTGCCAGCAGAAGACAGCCCTCTGGAAACACCATATATTTT
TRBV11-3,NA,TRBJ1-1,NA,CASSLFGDGEAFF,TGTGCCAGCAGCCTATTTGGGGACGGAGAAGCTTTCTTT
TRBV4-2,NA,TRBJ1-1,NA,CASSQDRVPEAFF,TGTGCCAGCAGCCAAGATCGGGTTCCTGAAGCTTTCTTT
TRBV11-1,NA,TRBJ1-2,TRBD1,CASSLGRGNYGYTF,TGTGCCAGCAGCTTAGGCAGGGGGAACTATGGCTACACCTTC